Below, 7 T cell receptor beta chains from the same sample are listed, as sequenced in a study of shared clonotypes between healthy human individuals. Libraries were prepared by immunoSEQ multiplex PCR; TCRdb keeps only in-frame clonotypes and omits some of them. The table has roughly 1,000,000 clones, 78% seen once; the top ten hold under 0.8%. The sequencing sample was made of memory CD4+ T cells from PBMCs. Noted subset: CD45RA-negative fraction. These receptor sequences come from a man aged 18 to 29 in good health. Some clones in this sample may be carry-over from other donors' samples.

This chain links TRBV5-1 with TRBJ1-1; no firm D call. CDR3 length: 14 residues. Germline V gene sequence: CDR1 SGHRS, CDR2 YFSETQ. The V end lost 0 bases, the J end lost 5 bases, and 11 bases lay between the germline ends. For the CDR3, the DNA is TGCGCCAGCAGCTTGGTAGGGCTTGAGACTGAAGCTTTCTTT. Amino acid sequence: CASSLVGLETEAFF.

The CDR3 DNA reads as TGTGCCAGCAGTTATTCTGCCGGTGAGCAGTTCTTC. As protein: CASSYSAGEQFF. The V gene is TRBV28, the J gene TRBJ2-1; no clear D. Germline values: CDR1 MDHEN, CDR2 SYDVKM. Trimming removed 4 bases from V and 9 bases from J, with 10 bases in between. The CDR3 contains 12 residues. Complete variable domain (other parts from reference TRBV28 and TRBJ2-1): DVKVTQSSRYLVKRTGEKVFLECVQDMDHENMFWYRQDPGLGLRLIYFSYDVKMKEKGDIPEGYSVSREKKERFSLILESASTNQTSMYLCASSYSAGEQFFGPGTRLTVL.

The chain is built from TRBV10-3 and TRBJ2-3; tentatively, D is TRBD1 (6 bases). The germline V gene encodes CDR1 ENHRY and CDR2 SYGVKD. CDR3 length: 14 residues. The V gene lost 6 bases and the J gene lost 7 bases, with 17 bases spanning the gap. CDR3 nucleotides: TGTGCCATCAGCCAGGGACAACTCCGACATACGCAGTATTTT. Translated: CAISQGQLRHTQYF.

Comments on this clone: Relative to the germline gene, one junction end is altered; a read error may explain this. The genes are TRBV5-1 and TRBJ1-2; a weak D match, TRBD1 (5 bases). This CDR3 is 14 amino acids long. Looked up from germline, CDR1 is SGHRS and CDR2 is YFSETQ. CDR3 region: CACSLGQGAYGYTF. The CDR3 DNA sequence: TGCGCCTGCAGCTTGGGGCAGGGAGCCTATGGCTACACCTTC.

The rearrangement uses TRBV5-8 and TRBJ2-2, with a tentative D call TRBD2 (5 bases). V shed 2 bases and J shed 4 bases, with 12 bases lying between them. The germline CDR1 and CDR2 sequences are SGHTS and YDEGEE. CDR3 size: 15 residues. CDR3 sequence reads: CASSFSGSSTGELFF. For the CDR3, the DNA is TGTGCCAGCAGCTTCTCGGGGTCGAGCACCGGGGAGCTGTTTTTT.

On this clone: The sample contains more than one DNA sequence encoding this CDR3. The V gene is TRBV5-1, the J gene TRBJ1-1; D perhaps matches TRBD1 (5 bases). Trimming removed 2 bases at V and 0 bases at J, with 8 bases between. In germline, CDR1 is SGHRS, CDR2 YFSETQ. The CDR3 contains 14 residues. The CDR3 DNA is TGCGCCAGCAGCTTAGACAGCCTGAACACTGAAGCTTTCTTT. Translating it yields CASSLDSLNTEAFF.

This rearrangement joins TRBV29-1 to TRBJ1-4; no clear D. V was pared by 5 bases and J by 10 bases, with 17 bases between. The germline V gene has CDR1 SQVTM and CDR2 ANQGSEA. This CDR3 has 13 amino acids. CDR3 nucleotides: TGCAGCGTTCTCGGCCCCTTATCCGGAAAACTGTTTTTT. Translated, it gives CSVLGPLSGKLFF. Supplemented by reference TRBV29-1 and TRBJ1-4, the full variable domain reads SAVISQKPSRDICQRGTSLTIQCQVDSQVTMMFWYRQQPGQSLTLIATANQGSEATYESGFVIDKFPISRPNLTFSTLTVSNMSPEDSSIYLCSVLGPLSGKLFFGSGTQLSVL.